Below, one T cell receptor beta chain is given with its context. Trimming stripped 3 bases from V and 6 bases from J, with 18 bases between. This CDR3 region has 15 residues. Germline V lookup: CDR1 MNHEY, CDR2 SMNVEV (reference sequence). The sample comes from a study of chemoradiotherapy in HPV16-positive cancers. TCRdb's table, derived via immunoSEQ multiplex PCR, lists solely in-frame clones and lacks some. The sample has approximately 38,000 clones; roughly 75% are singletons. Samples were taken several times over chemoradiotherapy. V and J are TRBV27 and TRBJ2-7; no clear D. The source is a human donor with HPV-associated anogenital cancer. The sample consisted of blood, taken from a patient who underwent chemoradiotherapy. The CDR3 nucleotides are TGTGCCAGCAGTTTGATACCCGGAACGGCACGCGAGCAGTACTTC. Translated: CASSLIPGTAREQYF.